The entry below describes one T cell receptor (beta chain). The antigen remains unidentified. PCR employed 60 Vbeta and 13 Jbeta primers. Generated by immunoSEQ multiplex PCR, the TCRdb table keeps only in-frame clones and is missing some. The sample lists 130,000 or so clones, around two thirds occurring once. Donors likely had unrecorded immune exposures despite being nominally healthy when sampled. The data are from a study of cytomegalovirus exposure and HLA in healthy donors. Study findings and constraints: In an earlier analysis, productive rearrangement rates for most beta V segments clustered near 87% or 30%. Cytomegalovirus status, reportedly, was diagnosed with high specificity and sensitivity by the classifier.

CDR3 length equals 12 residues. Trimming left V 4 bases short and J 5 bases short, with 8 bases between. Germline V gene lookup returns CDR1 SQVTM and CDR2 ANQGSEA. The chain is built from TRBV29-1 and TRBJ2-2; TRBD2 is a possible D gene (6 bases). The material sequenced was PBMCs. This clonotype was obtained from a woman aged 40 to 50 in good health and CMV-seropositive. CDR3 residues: CSVGSGTGELFF. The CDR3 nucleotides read TGCAGCGTTGGAAGCGGGACCGGGGAGCTGTTTTTT.